This TCR beta chain was captured by sequencing in a study of cytomegalovirus exposure and HLA in healthy donors. The primer mix had 60 Vbeta and 13 Jbeta primers. Only in-frame clones appear in the TCRdb table, and some are missing; sequencing was by immunoSEQ multiplex PCR. Here the sample spans some 180,000 clones, roughly 85% being singletons. Germline V CDR1 and CDR2: MNHNS, SASEGT. The length of the CDR3 is 13 residues. Trimming cost V 8 bases and J 4 bases; bases outside gene matches: 4. This clonotype originated in a woman aged 45-65 years in good health and CMV-seronegative. Sequencing used PBMCs. The chain has TRBV6-1 and TRBJ2-7; TRBD2 matches 11 bases. The CDR3 DNA follows: TGTGCCAGCGCGACTAGCGGGGAATACGAGCAGTACTTC. It is translated as CASATSGEYEQYF.